The sequence of this T cell receptor beta chain was determined in a study of cytomegalovirus exposure and HLA in healthy donors. This clone was counted between two and nine times. As yet, its antigen is unknown. Whole-study findings and limits: A missense DCLRE1C variant was associated with V- and J-gene trimming of TCR beta chains in a later analysis, and an independent cohort replicated the association.

The CDR3 has 14 amino acids. With 5 bases removed from V and 3 bases from J, the gap between germline ends came to 13 bases. The germline V gene encodes CDR1 SGHTA and CDR2 FQGNSA. Researchers ran the PCR with 60 Vbeta and 13 Jbeta primers. In the source study's methods: Unique TCR beta chains numbered about 80 million in a later analysis, with roughly 11 million shared. The protocol was immunoSEQ multiplex PCR, while the TCRdb copy is restricted to in-frame clones and leaves out a portion. V and J calls plus clone size are reproduced from that table; the DNA served to infer D and trimming. The sample holds some 150,000 clones, around 80% seen once.

The chain uses TRBV7-2 and TRBJ1-1; D not certain. Sequencing was done on a sample of PBMCs. The source is a man aged 30 to 39 in good health and CMV-seronegative. Here the CDR3 DNA reads TGTGCCAGCAGCCCAATGGGAGGACACACTGAAGCTTTCTTT. This gives the protein CASSPMGGHTEAFF.